A single sample is the source of the 12 T cell receptor beta chains below, sequenced in a study of neoadjuvant nivolumab and ipilimumab in lung cancer. The protocol was immunoSEQ multiplex PCR, while the TCRdb copy is restricted to in-frame clones and leaves out a portion. Here the sample spans over 25,000 clones, about 78% being singletons. Specimen: tumor tissue, collected after neoadjuvant nivolumab, alone or with ipilimumab, at or shortly before surgery. The receptors derive from an adult with non-small cell lung cancer.

The chain uses TRBV5-1 and TRBJ2-5; 11 bases line up with TRBD2. J was trimmed by 1 base and V by 4 bases; bases with no gene match: 6. The CDR3 loop spans 16 amino acids. Germline assignment: CDR1 SGHRS and CDR2 YFSETQ. CDR3 in DNA: TGCGCCAGCAGCCAGGGACTAGCGGCATCCCAAGAGACCCAGTACTTC. This encodes CASSQGLAASQETQYF. Supplemented by reference TRBV5-1 and TRBJ2-5, the full variable domain reads KAGVTQTPRYLIKTRGQQVTLSCSPISGHRSVSWYQQTPGQGLQFLFEYFSETQRNKGNFPGRFSGRQFSNSRSEMNVSTLELGDSALYLCASSQGLAASQETQYFGPGTRLLVL.

The gene calls are TRBV6-5 and TRBJ2-7, with D possibly matching TRBD1 (6 bases). The CDR3 is 14 residues long. In germline, CDR1 is MNHEY, CDR2 SVGAGI. The ends were cut back, 5 bases at V and 5 bases at J, with 16 bases in the middle. The CDR3 is CASSKTDSQDEQYF. In DNA, the CDR3 is TGTGCCAGCAGTAAAACGGACAGCCAGGACGAGCAGTACTTC.

This clone was seen more than once but under ten times. This sequence joins TRBV5-6 and TRBJ2-5; TRBD2 matches 11 bases. The V and J ends lost 1 base and 5 bases, in that order; junction bases with no gene match: 4. Germline assignment: CDR1 SGHDT and CDR2 YYEEEE. The CDR3 has 15 residues. Written as DNA, the CDR3 is TGTGCCAGCAGCTTGACTAGCGGGGGAAGGGAGACCCAGTACTTC. Amino acid sequence: CASSLTSGGRETQYF.

The chain has TRBV30 and TRBJ1-1; D might be TRBD1 (5 bases). V gave up 2 bases and J gave up 5 bases, with 12 bases separating them. Germline V CDR1 and CDR2: GTSNPN, SVGIG (reference sequence). The CDR3 has 13 residues. CDR3 in amino acids: CAWSPGHGTEAFF. The CDR3 DNA is TGTGCCTGGAGTCCCGGACACGGGACTGAAGCTTTCTTT.

The chain joins TRBV5-6 to TRBJ1-5, with 7 bases lining up with TRBD1. The germline CDR1 and CDR2 sequences are SGHDT and YYEEEE. The CDR3 contains 14 residues. J gave up 7 bases and V 4 bases, and 8 bases lay outside the gene matches. The CDR3 DNA reads as TGTGCCAGCAGCGCCCGACAGGGTACCCAGCCCCAGCATTTT. This codes for CASSARQGTQPQHF.

This chain joins TRBV18 and TRBJ1-2; D remains ambiguous. Germline assignment: CDR1 KGHSH and CDR2 LQKENI. The CDR3 is 13 residues long. V was shortened by 2 bases and J by 4 bases, with 8 bases between the two germline ends. Written as DNA, the CDR3 is TGTGCCAGCTCACCATACGGTTTCTATGGCTACACCTTC. Amino acids: CASSPYGFYGYTF.

Relative to its sample, this clone is medium-sized. V and J are TRBV15 and TRBJ2-2; D not resolved. Germline V gene data show CDR1 as LNHNV and CDR2 as YYDKDF (reference sequence). The CDR3 runs 14 residues. V shed 4 bases and J shed 7 bases, with 13 bases lying between them. CDR3 amino acids: CATSMARTVGELFF. CDR3 nucleotides: TGTGCCACCAGCATGGCGAGGACCGTCGGGGAGCTGTTTTTT.

Only one count was recorded for this clone. This sequence joins TRBV11-2 and TRBJ1-1, with D uncertain. V shed 5 bases and J shed 8 bases, with 15 bases lying between them. The germline CDR1 and CDR2 sequences are SGHAT and FQNNGV. CDR3 length: 13 residues. This CDR3 reads CASSPMSWKEAFF. The CDR3 nucleotides are TGTGCCAGCAGCCCTATGAGTTGGAAGGAAGCTTTCTTT.

The chain carries TRBV29-1 and TRBJ1-5; D may be TRBD1 (6 bases). From germline, CDR1 is SQVTM and CDR2 ANQGSEA. This CDR3 is built from 13 residues. V lost 4 bases to trimming and J lost 7 bases, with 14 bases between them. The CDR3 protein is CSVGGGEGQPQHF. The CDR3 region has the DNA TGCAGCGTTGGGGGGGGCGAGGGGCAGCCCCAGCATTTT.

In this sample, this clone turned up a few times. The CDR3 region is CAWSLGGWGYTF. CDR3 coding DNA: TGTGCCTGGAGTTTAGGGGGTTGGGGCTACACCTTC. The V call is TRBV30, the J call TRBJ1-2; perhaps TRBD1 as D (6 bases). The CDR3 contains 12 residues. V was shortened by 2 bases and J by 8 bases, with 12 bases between the two germline ends. Germline V gene lookup returns CDR1 GTSNPN and CDR2 SVGIG (reference sequence).

The CDR3 spells CSVQYSGGVYNEQFF. CDR3 nucleotide sequence: TGCAGCGTTCAGTATAGCGGGGGGGTTTACAATGAGCAGTTCTTC. This rearrangement joins TRBV29-1 to TRBJ2-1, with 11 bases matching TRBD2. The CDR3 has 15 amino acids. J was trimmed by 4 bases and V by 5 bases; bases with no gene match: 7. Germline-derived CDR1 and CDR2 are SQVTM and ANQGSEA.

This clone was counted a few times. The CDR3 DNA sequence: TGTGCCAGCAGCTTGGTTACAGGGGGCGGGCAGTACTCTGGGGCCAACGTCCTGACTTTC. Translated, it gives CASSLVTGGGQYSGANVLTF. The chain uses TRBV5-4 and TRBJ2-6; 9 bases line up with TRBD1. Germline CDR1 and CDR2: SGHNT and YYREEE (reference sequence). J gave up 0 bases and V 0 bases, and 10 bases lay outside the gene matches. CDR3 length: 20 amino acids.